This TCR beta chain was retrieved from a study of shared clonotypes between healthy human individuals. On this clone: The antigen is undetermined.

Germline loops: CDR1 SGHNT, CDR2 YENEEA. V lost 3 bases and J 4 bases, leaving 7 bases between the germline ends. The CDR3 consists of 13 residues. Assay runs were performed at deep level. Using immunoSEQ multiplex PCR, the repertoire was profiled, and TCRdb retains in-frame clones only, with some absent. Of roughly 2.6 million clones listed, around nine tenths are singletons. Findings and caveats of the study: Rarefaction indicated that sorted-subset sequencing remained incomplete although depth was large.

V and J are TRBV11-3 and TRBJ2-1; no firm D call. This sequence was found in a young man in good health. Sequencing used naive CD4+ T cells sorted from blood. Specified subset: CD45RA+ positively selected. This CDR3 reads CASSFAEYNEQFF. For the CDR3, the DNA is TGTGCCAGCAGCTTTGCCGAATACAATGAGCAGTTCTTC.